This T cell receptor beta chain was identified in a study of T cell repertoires in cytomegalovirus infection. This clonotype came up a few times. Antigen unknown. TCRdb reanalysed the reads using MiXCR and keeps one entry per CDR3 protein. The table shows around 300,000 distinct CDR3 sequences, with approximately 22% occurring only once. V shed 0 bases and J shed 7 bases, with 11 bases lying between them. This CDR3 contains 15 residues. Germline V gives CDR1 SGDLS, CDR2 YYNGEE. This TCR was recovered from a human donor in good health (CMV status not recorded). Some clones in this sample may be carry-over from other donors' samples. The input for sequencing was cultured PBMCs, taken from culture after CMV antigen stimulation. J is TRBJ1-6 and V is TRBV9; unclear D gene. CDR3 nucleotides: TGTGCCAGCAGCGTAGGCGGGGAGAGGAATTCACCCCTCCACTTT. Translated: CASSVGGERNSPLHF.